Listed here are 28 T cell receptor beta chains from one sample, sequenced in a study of shared clonotypes between healthy human individuals. Using immunoSEQ multiplex PCR, the repertoire was profiled, and TCRdb retains in-frame clones only, with some absent. The sample has some 2.4 million clones, 93% seen once. The source material was naive CD4+ T cells from PBMCs. The subset was: CD45RA+ positively selected. The receptors originated from a man between 18 and 29 years old in good health. Some clones in this sample may be carry-over from other donors' samples.

J is TRBJ2-5 and V is TRBV7-8; no firm D call. Germline V gene data show CDR1 as SGHVS and CDR2 as FQNEAQ. Trimming took 5 bases from V and 5 from J, leaving 18 bases between them. The CDR3 extends over 15 amino acids. CDR3 loop: CASSPQPGSTETQYF. CDR3 nucleotides: TGTGCCAGCAGCCCCCAGCCTGGTAGCACTGAGACCCAGTACTTC.

As to this clone: In the same sample, other DNA sequences code for this CDR3. The genes are TRBV5-5 and TRBJ2-7, with D possibly called TRBD1 or TRBD2 (5 bases each). Germline V gene sequence: CDR1 SGHKS, CDR2 YYEKEE (reference sequence). This CDR3 spans 13 amino acids. Trimming removed 1 base at V and 6 bases at J, with 11 bases between. DNA of the CDR3: TGTGCCAGCAGCTTGATAGGGACCGGCGAGCAGTACTTC. It is translated as CASSLIGTGEQYF. Full variable domain (outside the CDR3, taken from reference TRBV5-5 and TRBJ2-7): DAGVTQSPTHLIKTRGQQVTLRCSPISGHKSVSWYQQVLGQGPQFIFQYYEKEERGRGNFPDRFSARQFPNYSSELNVNALLLGDSALYLCASSLIGTGEQYFGPGTRLTVT.

The chain combines TRBV7-9 with TRBJ1-3; 8 nucleotides match TRBD1. The trim removed 1 base at V and 0 bases at J, leaving 2 bases unmatched. Germline values: CDR1 SEHNR, CDR2 FQNEAQ (reference sequence). The CDR3 has 16 amino acids. CDR3 in DNA: TGTGCCAGCAGCTTAGGAACAGGGGGCTCTGGAAACACCATATATTTT. The encoded protein is CASSLGTGGSGNTIYF.

The rearrangement links TRBV6-1 to TRBJ2-7; D call uncertain. The germline V gene has CDR1 MNHNS and CDR2 SASEGT. This CDR3 is built from 15 residues. Trimming pared 7 bases from V and 0 bases from J, leaving 16 bases between. Here the CDR3 reads CASTTGAKSSYEQYF. CDR3 bases: TGTGCCAGCACTACTGGCGCCAAAAGCTCCTACGAGCAGTACTTC.

The gene calls are TRBV11-3 and TRBJ2-3; TRBD1 matches at 8 bases. This CDR3 has 16 residues. The junction had 7 bases not matched to a gene; V was cut back by 3 bases and J by 2 bases. In germline, CDR1 is SGHNT, CDR2 YENEEA. The CDR3 sequence: CASSFTRTGNTDTQYF. For the CDR3, the DNA is TGTGCCAGCAGCTTCACTAGGACAGGGAACACAGATACGCAGTATTTT.

The rearrangement uses TRBV5-4 and TRBJ1-2; 8 nucleotides align to TRBD1. After removal of 0 bases from V and 5 bases from J, the junction contained 6 bases not matched to a gene. This CDR3 is 15 amino acids long. The germline V gene encodes CDR1 SGHNT and CDR2 YYREEE (reference sequence). The CDR3 region has the DNA TGTGCCAGCAGCTTGGCTTCAGGGGGCGCGTATGGCTACACCTTC. Translation: CASSLASGGAYGYTF.

The count of this clone is one. The chain couples TRBV9 to TRBJ2-2, with TRBD2 identical over 16 bases. V was clipped by 2 bases and J by 3 bases; unmatched bases: 7. This CDR3 is 19 amino acids long. CDR1 is SGDLS, CDR2 YYNGEE, per germline. The CDR3 region is CASSVGTSGRAVDTGELFF. The CDR3 DNA follows: TGTGCCAGCAGCGTTGGGACTAGCGGGAGGGCCGTCGACACCGGGGAGCTGTTTTTT.

This chain joins TRBV28 and TRBJ2-7; D possibly corresponds to TRBD2 (6 bases). Looked up from germline, CDR1 is MDHEN and CDR2 is SYDVKM. This CDR3 is 18 amino acids long. Trimming took 7 bases from V and 0 from J, leaving 25 bases between them. CDR3 amino acids: CASTTAPLAEAVSYEQYF. The CDR3 nucleotides read TGTGCCAGCACCACCGCCCCCTTAGCGGAGGCCGTCTCCTACGAGCAGTACTTC.

This clone was detected once. Other DNA sequences from this sample encode an identical CDR3 as well. The V call is TRBV11-2, the J call TRBJ2-3; D uncertain. CDR1 and CDR2 from the germline V gene are SGHAT and FQNNGV. The CDR3 contains 14 residues. V lost 1 base and J 0 bases, leaving 5 bases between the germline ends. This CDR3 reads CASSLAGSTDTQYF. The DNA for the CDR3 is TGTGCCAGCAGCTTAGCGGGTAGCACAGATACGCAGTATTTT. The whole variable domain, filled in from reference TRBV11-2 and TRBJ2-3, reads EAGVAQSPRYKIIEKRQSVAFWCNPISGHATLYWYQQILGQGPKLLIQFQNNGVVDDSQLPKDRFSAERLKGVDSTLKIQPAKLEDSAVYLCASSLAGSTDTQYFGPGTRLTVL.

The genes are TRBV4-1 and TRBJ1-3; no reliable D call. CDR3 size: 15 residues. Trimming pared 5 bases from V and 2 bases from J, leaving 13 bases between. CDR1 MGHRA and CDR2 YSYEKL come from the germline V gene. The CDR3 region has the DNA TGCGCCAGCAGCTTGTTTCCTGAGGCTGGAAACACCATATATTTT. This translates into CASSLFPEAGNTIYF.

This clone appeared once. The V and J genes are TRBV4-2 and TRBJ2-7; 7 positions match TRBD2. The CDR3 consists of 17 residues. Germline-derived CDR1 and CDR2 are LGHNA and YNFKEQ. The V gene end was trimmed by 1 base and the J gene end by 3 bases; junction bases not matched to a gene: 12. CDR3 protein: CASSQVLRGSGYYEQYF. CDR3 nucleotide sequence: TGTGCCAGCAGCCAAGTTCTACGCGGGAGCGGTTACTACGAGCAGTACTTC.

Concerning this clone itself: This CDR3 is also generated by other DNA sequences in the sample. The chain is built from TRBV5-6 and TRBJ2-3, with 10 bases identical to TRBD2. The germline V gene has CDR1 SGHDT and CDR2 YYEEEE. The CDR3 length is 14 residues. The trim removed 0 bases at V and 5 bases at J, leaving 0 bases unmatched. CDR3 in amino acids: CASSLGLAGDTQYF. CDR3 bases: TGTGCCAGCAGCTTGGGACTAGCGGGAGATACGCAGTATTTT.

CDR3 loop: CASSSGTTGMNTEAFF. CDR3 DNA: TGTGCCAGTAGTTCCGGGACGACGGGCATGAACACTGAAGCTTTCTTT. The chain uses TRBV19 and TRBJ1-1, with D possibly matching TRBD1 (5 bases). Germline V gives CDR1 LNHDA, CDR2 SQIVND (reference sequence). The CDR3 is 16 amino acids. Trimming cost V 5 bases and J 0 bases, with 16 bases left between them.

The chain joins TRBV7-2 to TRBJ1-2; D is possibly TRBD1 (5 bases). The CDR3 covers 17 residues. Germline V gene sequence: CDR1 SGHTA, CDR2 FQGNSA. The V gene lost 6 bases and the J gene lost 0 bases, with 20 bases spanning the gap. CDR3 sequence reads: CASRSPGGEATNYGYTF. CDR3 nucleotide sequence: TGTGCCAGCAGATCTCCGGGGGGTGAAGCGACTAACTATGGCTACACCTTC.

The J gene is TRBJ2-7, the V gene TRBV28; 7 bases fit TRBD1. Germline CDR1 MDHEN, CDR2 SYDVKM. This CDR3 spans 13 amino acids. V shed 6 bases, J shed 2 bases, and the junction held 4 bases outside the gene matches. CDR3 in amino acids: CASRGTVPYEQYF. The CDR3 nucleotides read TGTGCCAGCAGGGGGACAGTCCCCTACGAGCAGTACTTC.

This chain joins TRBV28 and TRBJ2-7; 7 bases agree with TRBD2. CDR1 is MDHEN and CDR2 is SYDVKM in the germline V gene. Trimming took 6 bases from V and 2 from J; bases not matched to a gene: 1. This CDR3 comprises 12 residues. This chain's CDR3 is CASSRGAYEQYF. Here the CDR3 DNA reads TGTGCCAGCAGCCGGGGGGCCTACGAGCAGTACTTC.

The chain couples TRBV18 to TRBJ2-7; 9 bases fit TRBD1. After removal of 2 bases from V and 7 bases from J, the junction contained 15 bases not matched to a gene. Per germline, CDR1 KGHSH and CDR2 LQKENI. This CDR3 spans 17 amino acids. The CDR3 DNA follows: TGTGCCAGCTCACCATTTGCCTCCGGGACAGGGACGGGGGAGCAGTACTTC. As protein: CASSPFASGTGTGEQYF.

CDR3 protein: CASRPEGRGDYGYTF. DNA of the CDR3: TGTGCCAGCAGACCTGAAGGGCGGGGGGACTATGGCTACACCTTC. The chain links TRBV28 to TRBJ1-2; a possible D gene is TRBD1 (5 bases). The V gene's germline CDR1 is MDHEN and CDR2 SYDVKM. Trimming took 6 bases from V and 3 from J, leaving 17 bases between them. The CDR3 totals 15 residues.

The chain combines TRBV27 with TRBJ2-1, with 15 bases fitting TRBD2. The V gene end was trimmed by 4 bases and the J gene end by 0 bases; junction bases not matched to a gene: 4. The length of the CDR3 is 18 residues. CDR1 is MNHEY and CDR2 is SMNVEV in the germline V gene (reference sequence). CDR3 in DNA: TGTGCCAGCAGTTCGGGACTAGCGGGAGGTAGCTCCTACAATGAGCAGTTCTTC. The encoded protein is CASSSGLAGGSSYNEQFF.

Notes on this clone: In the same sample, other DNA sequences code for this CDR3. J is TRBJ2-1 and V is TRBV9, with D perhaps TRBD1 or TRBD2 (5 bases each). From germline, CDR1 is SGDLS and CDR2 YYNGEE. The CDR3 is 15 amino acids. Trimming took off 0 bases at V and 1 base at J, with 8 bases between the two ends. The CDR3 loop is CASSVARESYNEQFF. The CDR3 bases are TGTGCCAGCAGCGTAGCCAGGGAGTCCTACAATGAGCAGTTCTTC. Combining the CDR3 with reference TRBV9 and TRBJ2-1 gives the whole variable domain DSGVTQTPKHLITATGQRVTLRCSPRSGDLSVYWYQQSLDQGLQFLIQYYNGEERAKGNILERFSAQQFPDLHSELNLSSLELGDSALYFCASSVARESYNEQFFGPGTRLTVL.

DNA of the CDR3: TGTGCCAGCAGGGGACTAGCGGACTACAATGAGCAGTTCTTC. Translating gives CASRGLADYNEQFF. The chain is built from TRBV6-5 and TRBJ2-1; 11 bases match TRBD2. Germline lookup yields CDR1 MNHEY and CDR2 SVGAGI. The CDR3 has 14 amino acids. With V trimmed by 6 bases and J by 3 bases, 1 base remained unmatched.

The V gene is TRBV6-1, the J gene TRBJ2-7; 7 bases map to TRBD2. Per the germline V gene, CDR1 is MNHNS and CDR2 is SASEGT. After removal of 4 bases from V and 3 bases from J, the junction contained 9 bases not matched to a gene. The CDR3 covers 15 residues. The CDR3: CASSGAGESFYEQYF. The CDR3 DNA reads as TGTGCCAGCAGTGGGGCGGGAGAAAGTTTCTACGAGCAGTACTTC.

The chain uses TRBV5-4 and TRBJ2-7, with TRBD2 matching over 10 bases. CDR1 and CDR2 from the germline V gene are SGHNT and YYREEE (reference sequence). The CDR3 sequence is 15 residues long. With 2 bases clipped from V and 3 bases from J, the junction kept 5 bases outside the gene matches. The DNA for the CDR3 is TGTGCCAGCAGCTTCAGCGGGAGGGCCCACTACGAGCAGTACTTC. Translating gives CASSFSGRAHYEQYF.

The gene calls are TRBV5-1 and TRBJ2-2, with TRBD1 identical over 11 bases. This CDR3 contains 17 residues. V lost 4 bases, J lost 2 bases, and 7 bases stayed unmatched. Germline lookup yields CDR1 SGHRS and CDR2 YFSETQ. CDR3 protein: CASSPVGTGGNTGELFF. CDR3 nucleotide sequence: TGCGCCAGCAGCCCGGTTGGGACAGGGGGAAACACCGGGGAGCTGTTTTTT. Using reference TRBV5-1 and TRBJ2-2 for the parts outside the CDR3, the full variable domain is KAGVTQTPRYLIKTRGQQVTLSCSPISGHRSVSWYQQTPGQGLQFLFEYFSETQRNKGNFPGRFSGRQFSNSRSEMNVSTLELGDSALYLCASSPVGTGGNTGELFFGEGSRLTVL.

Worth noting for this clone: The same CDR3 can be traced to other DNA sequences in this sample. The chain combines TRBV5-1 with TRBJ1-2, with D unresolved. With 0 bases removed from V and 8 bases from J, the gap between germline ends came to 8 bases. This CDR3 is 12 amino acids long. CDR1 is SGHRS, CDR2 YFSETQ, per germline. For the CDR3, the DNA is TGCGCCAGCAGCTTGGAGCGGGAGGGCTACACCTTC. Its translation is CASSLEREGYTF.

This clone appeared a single time. This chain links TRBV5-4 with TRBJ2-5, with unresolved D. This CDR3 is 15 amino acids long. Trimming removed 2 bases at V and 2 bases at J, with 13 bases between. Looked up from germline, CDR1 is SGHNT and CDR2 is YYREEE (reference sequence). As DNA, the CDR3 is TGTGCCAGCAGCTTTCTGACTGTCAGGCAAGAGACCCAGTACTTC. Translation gives CASSFLTVRQETQYF.

The J gene is TRBJ1-5, the V gene TRBV28; 7 positions agree with TRBD1. This CDR3 has 16 residues. Per germline, CDR1 MDHEN and CDR2 SYDVKM. V lost 2 bases and J lost 4; bases outside the gene matches: 8. This chain's CDR3 is CASSLTGQGGNQPQHF. CDR3 DNA sequence: TGTGCCAGCAGTTTAACGGGGCAGGGGGGGAATCAGCCCCAGCATTTT.

The gene calls are TRBV4-2 and TRBJ1-5; D might be TRBD1 (5 bases). The CDR3 is 15 residues long. The germline V gene encodes CDR1 LGHNA and CDR2 YNFKEQ. The V end lost 1 base, the J end lost 0 bases, and 7 bases lay between the germline ends. CDR3 DNA: TGTGCCAGCAGCCAAGCAGGGAATAGCAATCAGCCCCAGCATTTT. This translates into CASSQAGNSNQPQHF.